The 2 T cell receptor beta chains below were found in one sample sequenced in a study of T cell repertoires in ileal Crohn's disease. Sequenced by immunoSEQ multiplex PCR; TCRdb stores in-frame clones only, minus some. Of 55,000 to 65,000 clones listed, 70% to 90% were seen once; the top ten hold roughly 1.9%. Time point of the sample: neoterminal ileum biopsy at postoperative endoscopy, about 6 months after surgery. Sequenced material: ileal tissue. The receptors were sampled from an adult with Crohn's disease.

CDR3 in amino acids: CATSRERGQHYEQYF. The CDR3 DNA reads TGTGCCACCAGCAGAGAGAGGGGACAGCACTACGAGCAGTACTTC. This chain links TRBV15 with TRBJ2-7, with TRBD1 matching 7 bases. Trimming removed 0 bases from V and 3 bases from J; junction bases left unmatched: 5. Looked up from germline, CDR1 is LNHNV and CDR2 is YYDKDF (reference sequence). This CDR3 is built from 15 residues.

The gene calls are TRBV6-5 and TRBJ1-2; the match to TRBD1 covers 8 bases. The CDR3 runs to 16 residues. Unmatched junction bases numbered 10, after V lost 2 bases and J lost 5 bases. Germline loops: CDR1 MNHEY, CDR2 SVGAGI. The CDR3 loop is CASSYRQTGAGYGYTF. In nucleotides, the CDR3 is TGTGCCAGCAGTTACCGACAGACAGGGGCTGGGTATGGCTACACCTTC.